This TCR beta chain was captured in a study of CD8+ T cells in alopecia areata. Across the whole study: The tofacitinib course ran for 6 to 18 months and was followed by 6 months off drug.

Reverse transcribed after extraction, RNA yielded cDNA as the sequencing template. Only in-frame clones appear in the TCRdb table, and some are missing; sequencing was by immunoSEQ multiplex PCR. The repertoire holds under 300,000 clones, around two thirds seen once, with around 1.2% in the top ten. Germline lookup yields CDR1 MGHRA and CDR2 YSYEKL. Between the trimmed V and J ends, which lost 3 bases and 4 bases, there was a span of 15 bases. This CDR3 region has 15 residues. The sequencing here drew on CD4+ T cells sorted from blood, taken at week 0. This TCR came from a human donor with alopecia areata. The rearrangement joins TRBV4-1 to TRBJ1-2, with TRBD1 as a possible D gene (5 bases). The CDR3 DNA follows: TGCGCCAGCAGCCAGGCCGGGGGTTCCGGCTATGGCTACACCTTC. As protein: CASSQAGGSGYGYTF.